This T cell receptor beta chain was recorded in a study of T cells in Graves' hyperthyroidism and ophthalmopathy. From RNA transcripts, TCR beta CDR3 regions were amplified. HTBI primers drove first-round RT-PCR of the TCR CDR3. TCRdb used MiXCR to reprocess the multiplex PCR reads, holding one entry per CDR3 protein. The table shows around 620,000 distinct CDR3 sequences, with 14% occurring only once. This clonotype came up many times. The target antigen is unknown. Study results and caveats: Blood shared most expanded thyroid clonotypes above 0.001.

Individuals with ophthalmopathy presented a Clinical Activity Score of at least 3, a NOSPECS grade of at least 4 and a duration under 3 months. This TCR derives from a woman younger than 35 with Graves' ophthalmopathy. The sequencing sample was made of blood.

The CDR3, as DNA: TGTGCCATCAGACTAGCGGAGTACAATGAGCAGTTCTTC. Encoded protein: CAIRLAEYNEQFF. This sequence joins TRBV10-3 and TRBJ2-1, with 8 positions matching TRBD2. The germline gives CDR1 ENHRY, CDR2 SYGVKD. This CDR3 spans 13 amino acids. The V segment lost 6 bases and the J segment 4 bases; nucleotides outside the gene matches: 2.